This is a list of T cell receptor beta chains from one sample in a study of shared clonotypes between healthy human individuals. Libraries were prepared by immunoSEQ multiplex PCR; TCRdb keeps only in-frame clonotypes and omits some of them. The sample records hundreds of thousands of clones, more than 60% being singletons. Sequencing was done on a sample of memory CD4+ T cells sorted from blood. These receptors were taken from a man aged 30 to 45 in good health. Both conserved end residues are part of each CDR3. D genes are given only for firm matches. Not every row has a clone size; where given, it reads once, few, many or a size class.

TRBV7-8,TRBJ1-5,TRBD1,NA,CASSSYRGLDQPQHF,TGTGCCAGCAGCTCCTACAGGGGGCTGGATCAGCCCCAGCATTTT
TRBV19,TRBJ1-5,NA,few,CASSTLVSGSSNQPQHF,TGTGCCAGTAGTACCCTCGTCTCAGGGAGTAGCAATCAGCCCCAGCATTTT
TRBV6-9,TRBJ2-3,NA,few,CARIQDTQYF,TGTGCCAGAATACAAGATACGCAGTATTTT
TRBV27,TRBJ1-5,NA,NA,CASRGGNQPQHF,TGTGCCAGCCGTGGAGGCAATCAGCCCCAGCATTTT
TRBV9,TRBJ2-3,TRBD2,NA,CASSARIAGGRTDTQYF,TGTGCCAGCAGCGCCCGTATAGCGGGAGGGCGCACAGATACGCAGTATTTT
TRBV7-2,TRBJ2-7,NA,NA,CASSLVPGPYEQYF,TGTGCCAGCAGCTTAGTGCCGGGTCCCTACGAGCAGTACTTC
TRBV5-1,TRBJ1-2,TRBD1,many,CASSPDPGTGAGYTF,TGCGCCAGCAGCCCCGACCCCGGGACAGGGGCCGGCTACACCTTC
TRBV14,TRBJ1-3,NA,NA,CASSPNGNTIYF,TGTGCCAGCAGCCCCAACGGAAACACCATATATTTT
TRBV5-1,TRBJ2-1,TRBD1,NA,CASSLATGGYNEQFF,TGCGCCAGCAGCTTGGCGACAGGGGGCTACAATGAGCAGTTCTTC
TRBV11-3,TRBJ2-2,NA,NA,CASSPYPGGELFF,TGTGCCAGCAGCCCCTACCCTGGTGGGGAGCTGTTTTTT
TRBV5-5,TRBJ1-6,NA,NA,CASSLSRQGNSPLHF,TGTGCCAGCAGCTTGAGTCGGCAGGGGAATTCACCCCTCCACTTT
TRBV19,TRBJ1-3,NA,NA,CASSETTGNTIYF,TGTGCCAGTTCGGAAACAACGGGTAACACCATATATTTT
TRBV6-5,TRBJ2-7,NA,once,CASSPTQGGYEQYF,TGTGCCAGCAGCCCCACCCAGGGCGGCTACGAGCAGTACTTC
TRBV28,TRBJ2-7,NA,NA,CASSLYEETYEQYF,TGTGCCAGCAGTTTATACGAGGAGACCTACGAGCAGTACTTC
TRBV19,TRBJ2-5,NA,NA,CASSSGPHQETQYF,TGTGCCAGTAGTTCGGGGCCACACCAAGAGACCCAGTACTTC
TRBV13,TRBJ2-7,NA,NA,CASQRVFGYEQYF,TGTGCCAGCCAGCGTGTTTTTGGCTACGAGCAGTACTTC
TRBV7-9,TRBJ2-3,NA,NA,CASSSGLYMQYF,TGTGCCAGCAGCTCCGGACTCTACATGCAGTATTTT
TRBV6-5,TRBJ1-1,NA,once,CASSYQGRDTEAFF,TGTGCCAGCAGTTACCAGGGGAGGGACACTGAAGCTTTCTTT
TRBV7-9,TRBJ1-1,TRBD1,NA,CASRSRQGVEAFF,TGTGCCAGCAGATCCCGACAGGGGGTTGAAGCTTTCTTT
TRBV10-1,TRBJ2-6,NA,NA,CASSSGFSGANVLTF,TGCGCCAGCAGCTCCGGGTTCTCTGGGGCCAACGTCCTGACTTTC
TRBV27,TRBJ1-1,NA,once,CASSLGQGIMNTEAFF,TGTGCCAGCAGTTTAGGCCAGGGAATTATGAACACTGAAGCTTTCTTT
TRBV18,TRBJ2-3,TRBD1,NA,CASSPDRGTDTQYF,TGTGCCAGCTCACCGGACAGGGGAACAGATACGCAGTATTTT
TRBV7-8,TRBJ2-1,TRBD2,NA,CASSLRETNYNEQFF,TGTGCCAGCAGCTTGCGGGAGACCAACTACAATGAGCAGTTCTTC
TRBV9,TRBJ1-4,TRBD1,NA,CASSAGQGNEKLFF,TGTGCCAGCAGCGCGGGACAGGGGAATGAAAAACTGTTTTTT
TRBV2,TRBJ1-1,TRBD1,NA,CASSVGTGTGAFF,TGTGCCAGCAGTGTCGGGACAGGCACTGGAGCTTTCTTT
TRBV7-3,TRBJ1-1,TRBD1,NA,CASSSSLPGQASAFF,TGTGCCAGCAGCTCATCTTTACCCGGACAGGCCTCCGCTTTCTTT
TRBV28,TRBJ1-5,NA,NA,CASSLEVGGSYSNQPQHF,TGTGCCAGCAGTTTAGAGGTTGGTGGCAGCTATAGCAATCAGCCCCAGCATTTT
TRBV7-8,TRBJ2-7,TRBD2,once,CASSFMTSGSQVYEQYF,TGTGCCAGCAGCTTTATGACAAGCGGGAGTCAAGTCTACGAGCAGTACTTC
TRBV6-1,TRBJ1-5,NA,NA,CASSEALNQPQHF,TGTGCCAGCAGTGAAGCCCTCAATCAGCCCCAGCATTTT
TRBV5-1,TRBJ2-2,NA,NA,CASSNDPPPAGELFF,TGCGCCAGCAGTAACGACCCTCCTCCAGCCGGGGAGCTGTTTTTT
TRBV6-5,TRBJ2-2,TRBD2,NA,CASSYSAGANTGELFF,TGTGCCAGCAGTTACTCAGCGGGAGCGAACACCGGGGAGCTGTTTTTT
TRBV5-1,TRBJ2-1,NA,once,CASSLRPSSYNEQFF,TGCGCCAGCAGCTTGAGACCGAGCTCCTACAATGAGCAGTTCTTC
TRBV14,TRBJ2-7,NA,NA,CASSQAHGRFLRGYEQYF,TGTGCCAGCAGCCAAGCCCATGGACGGTTTCTTCGCGGCTACGAGCAGTACTTC
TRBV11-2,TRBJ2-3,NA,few,CASSSPITDTQYF,TGTGCCAGCAGCAGTCCCATCACAGATACGCAGTATTTT
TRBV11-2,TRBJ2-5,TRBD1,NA,CASSPGTGAMAQYF,TGTGCCAGCAGCCCCGGGACAGGGGCAATGGCCCAGTACTTC
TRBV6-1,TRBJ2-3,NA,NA,CASSEIQGPDTQYF,TGTGCCAGCAGTGAAATACAGGGCCCAGATACGCAGTATTTT
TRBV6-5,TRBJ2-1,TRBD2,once,CASSSWTSGSEQFF,TGTGCCAGCAGTTCATGGACTAGCGGGAGTGAGCAGTTCTTC
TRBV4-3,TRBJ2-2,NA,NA,CASSQEISTGELFF,TGCGCCAGCAGCCAAGAAATAAGCACCGGGGAGCTGTTTTTT
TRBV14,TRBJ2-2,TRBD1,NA,CASSQRTGRTGELFF,TGTGCCAGCAGCCAGAGGACAGGGCGCACCGGGGAGCTGTTTTTT
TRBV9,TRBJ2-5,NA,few,CASSVETGRAIETQYF,TGTGCCAGCAGCGTAGAAACAGGGAGGGCGATAGAGACCCAGTACTTC